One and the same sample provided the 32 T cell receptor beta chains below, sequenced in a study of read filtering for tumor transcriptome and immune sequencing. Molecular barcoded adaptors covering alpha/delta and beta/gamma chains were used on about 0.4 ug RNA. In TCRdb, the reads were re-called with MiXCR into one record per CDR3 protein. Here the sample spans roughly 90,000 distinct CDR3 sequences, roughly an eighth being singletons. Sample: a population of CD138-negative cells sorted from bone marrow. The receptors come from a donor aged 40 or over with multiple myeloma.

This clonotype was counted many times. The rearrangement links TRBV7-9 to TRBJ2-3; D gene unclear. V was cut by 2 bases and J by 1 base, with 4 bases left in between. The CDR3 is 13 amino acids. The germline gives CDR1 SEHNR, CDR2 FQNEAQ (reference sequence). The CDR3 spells CASSLMGTDTQYF. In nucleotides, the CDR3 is TGTGCCAGCAGCTTAATGGGCACAGATACGCAGTATTTT. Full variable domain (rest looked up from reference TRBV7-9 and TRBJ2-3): DTGVSQNPRHKITKRGQNVTFRCDPISEHNRLYWYRQTLGQGPEFLTYFQNEAQLEKSRLLSDRFSAERPKGSFSTLEIQRTEQGDSAMYLCASSLMGTDTQYFGPGTRLTVL.

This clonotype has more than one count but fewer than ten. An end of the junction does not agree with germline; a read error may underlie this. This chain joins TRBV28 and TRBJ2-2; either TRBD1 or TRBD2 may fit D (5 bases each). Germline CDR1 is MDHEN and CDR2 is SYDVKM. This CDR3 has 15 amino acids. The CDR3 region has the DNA TGTGCCAGCAGTCCCAGTGGCGGTCGATTAGGGGAGCTGTCTTTT. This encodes CASSPSGGRLGELSF.

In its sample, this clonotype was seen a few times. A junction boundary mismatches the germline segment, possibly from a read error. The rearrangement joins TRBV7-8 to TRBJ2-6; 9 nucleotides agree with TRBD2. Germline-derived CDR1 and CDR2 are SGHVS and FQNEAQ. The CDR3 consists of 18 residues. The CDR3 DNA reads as TGTGCCAGCAGCATCGGGACTAGCAGGCAACCTGGGGCCAACGTCCTGTCTTTC. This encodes CASSIGTSRQPGANVLSF.

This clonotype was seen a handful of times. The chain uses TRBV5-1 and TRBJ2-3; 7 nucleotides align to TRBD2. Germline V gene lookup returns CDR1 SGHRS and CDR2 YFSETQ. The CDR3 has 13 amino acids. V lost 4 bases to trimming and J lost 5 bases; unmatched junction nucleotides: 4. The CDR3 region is CASSLRGGDTQYF. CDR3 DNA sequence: TGCGCCAGCAGCCTACGCGGGGGAGATACGCAGTATTTT.

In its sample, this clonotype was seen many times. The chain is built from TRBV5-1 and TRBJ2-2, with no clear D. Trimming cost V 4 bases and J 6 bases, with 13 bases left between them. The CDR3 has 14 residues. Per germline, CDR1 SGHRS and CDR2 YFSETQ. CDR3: CASSTRPNAGELFF. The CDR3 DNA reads TGCGCCAGCAGCACGAGACCAAACGCCGGGGAGCTGTTTTTT.

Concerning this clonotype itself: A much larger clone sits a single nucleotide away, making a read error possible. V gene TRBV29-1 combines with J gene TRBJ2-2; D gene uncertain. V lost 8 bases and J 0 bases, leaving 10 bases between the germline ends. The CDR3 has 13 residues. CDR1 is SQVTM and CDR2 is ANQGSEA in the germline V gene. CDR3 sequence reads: CSFWYSNTGELFF. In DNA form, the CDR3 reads TGCAGCTTTTGGTATTCGAACACCGGGGAGCTGTTTTTT.

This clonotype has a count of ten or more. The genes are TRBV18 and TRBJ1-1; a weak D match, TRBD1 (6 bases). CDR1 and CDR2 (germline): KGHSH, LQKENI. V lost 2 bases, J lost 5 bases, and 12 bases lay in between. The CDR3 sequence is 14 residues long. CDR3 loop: CASSPGGARTEAFF. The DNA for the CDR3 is TGTGCCAGCTCACCAGGGGGGGCACGAACTGAAGCTTTCTTT.

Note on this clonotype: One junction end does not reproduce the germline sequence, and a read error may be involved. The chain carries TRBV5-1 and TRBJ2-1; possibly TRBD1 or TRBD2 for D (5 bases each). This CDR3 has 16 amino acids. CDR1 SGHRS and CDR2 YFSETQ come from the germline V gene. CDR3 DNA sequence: TGCGCCAGCAGCTTGGATGGGGGTCAGACCTACAATGAGCAGTTTTTC. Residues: CASSLDGGQTYNEQFF.

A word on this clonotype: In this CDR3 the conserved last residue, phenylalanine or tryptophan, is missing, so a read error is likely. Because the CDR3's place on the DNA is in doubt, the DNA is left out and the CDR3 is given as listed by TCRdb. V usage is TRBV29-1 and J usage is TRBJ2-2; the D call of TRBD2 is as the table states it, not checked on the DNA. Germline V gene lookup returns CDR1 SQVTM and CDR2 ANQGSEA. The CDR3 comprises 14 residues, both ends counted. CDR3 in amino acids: CSVAIQREHGELLS.

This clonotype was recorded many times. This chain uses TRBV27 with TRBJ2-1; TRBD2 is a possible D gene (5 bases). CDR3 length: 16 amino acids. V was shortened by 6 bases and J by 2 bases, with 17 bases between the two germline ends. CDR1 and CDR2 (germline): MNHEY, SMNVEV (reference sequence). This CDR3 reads CASSPEGLPTYNEQFF. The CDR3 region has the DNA TGTGCCAGCAGCCCAGAGGGTCTACCTACCTACAATGAGCAGTTCTTC.

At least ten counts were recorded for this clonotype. CDR3 residues: CASRKTSGREGEQFF. For the CDR3, the DNA is TGTGCCAGCAGAAAGACTAGCGGGAGGGAGGGTGAGCAGTTCTTC. This chain uses TRBV12-3 or TRBV12-4 with TRBJ2-1, with TRBD2 matching 14 bases. The length of the CDR3 is 15 residues. J lost 9 bases, V lost 6 bases, and 7 bases had no gene match.

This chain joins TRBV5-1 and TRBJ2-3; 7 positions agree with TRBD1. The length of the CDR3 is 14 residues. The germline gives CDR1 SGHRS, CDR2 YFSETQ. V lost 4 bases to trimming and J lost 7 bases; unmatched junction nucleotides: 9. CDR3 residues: CASSPHDRDHTQYF. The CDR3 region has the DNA TGCGCCAGCAGCCCTCACGACAGGGATCATACGCAGTATTTT.

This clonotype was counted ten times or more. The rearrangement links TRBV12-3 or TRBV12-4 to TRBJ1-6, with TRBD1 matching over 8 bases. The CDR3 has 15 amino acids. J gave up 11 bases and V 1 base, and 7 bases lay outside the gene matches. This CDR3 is CASSLGPGGTTPLHF. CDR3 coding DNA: TGTGCCAGCAGTTTAGGCCCAGGGGGCACGACACCCCTCCACTTT.

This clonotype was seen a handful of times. CDR3 coding DNA: TGTGCCAGCAGTTTAAGGGGGCGTAAAACTGAAGCTTTCTTT. Protein sequence: CASSLRGRKTEAFF. The J gene is TRBJ1-1, the V gene TRBV28; 7 positions agree with TRBD1. The CDR3 extends over 14 amino acids. Per germline, CDR1 MDHEN and CDR2 SYDVKM. Trimming took 2 bases from V and 5 from J; bases not matched to a gene: 5.

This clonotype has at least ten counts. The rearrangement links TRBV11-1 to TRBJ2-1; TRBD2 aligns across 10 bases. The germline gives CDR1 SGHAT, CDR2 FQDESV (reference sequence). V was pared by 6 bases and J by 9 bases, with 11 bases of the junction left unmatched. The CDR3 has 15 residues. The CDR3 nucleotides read TGTGCCAGCAGAAAAACTAGCGGGAACGTCGGTGAGCAGTTCTTC. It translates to CASRKTSGNVGEQFF.

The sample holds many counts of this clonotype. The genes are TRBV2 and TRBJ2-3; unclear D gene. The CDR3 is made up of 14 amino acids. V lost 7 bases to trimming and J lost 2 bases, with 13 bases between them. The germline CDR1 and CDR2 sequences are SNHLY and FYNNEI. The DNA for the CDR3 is TGTGCCAGCAAGTACGGGCAGATCACAGATACGCAGTATTTT. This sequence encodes CASKYGQITDTQYF.

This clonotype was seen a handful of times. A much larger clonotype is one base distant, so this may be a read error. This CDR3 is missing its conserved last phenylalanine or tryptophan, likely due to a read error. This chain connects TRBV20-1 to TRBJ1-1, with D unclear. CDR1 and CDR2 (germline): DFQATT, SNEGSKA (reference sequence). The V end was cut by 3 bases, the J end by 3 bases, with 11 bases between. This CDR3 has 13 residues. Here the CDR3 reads CSASIEGDTEAFS. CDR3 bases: TGCAGTGCTAGTATTGAGGGAGACACTGAAGCTTTCTCT.

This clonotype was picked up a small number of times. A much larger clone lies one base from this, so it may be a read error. The CDR3 sequence is CASGPRGGRENYEQYF. CDR3 in DNA: TGTGCCAGCGGCCCCCGGGGGGGCAGGGAGAACTACGAGCAGTACTTC. The V and J genes are TRBV7-8 and TRBJ2-7; the match to TRBD2 covers 8 bases. With 8 bases clipped from V and 3 bases from J, the junction kept 15 bases outside the gene matches. The CDR3 is 16 amino acids. Per the germline V gene, CDR1 is SGHVS and CDR2 is FQNEAQ.

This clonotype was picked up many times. The chain's CDR3 is CASMNSGQDTDTQYF. The CDR3 DNA reads TGCGCCAGCATGAATTCGGGACAGGACACAGATACGCAGTATTTT. The genes are TRBV5-1 and TRBJ2-3; 8 bases fit TRBD1. Germline V gene lookup returns CDR1 SGHRS and CDR2 YFSETQ. This CDR3 contains 15 residues. J gave up 2 bases and V 6 bases, and 8 bases lay outside the gene matches.

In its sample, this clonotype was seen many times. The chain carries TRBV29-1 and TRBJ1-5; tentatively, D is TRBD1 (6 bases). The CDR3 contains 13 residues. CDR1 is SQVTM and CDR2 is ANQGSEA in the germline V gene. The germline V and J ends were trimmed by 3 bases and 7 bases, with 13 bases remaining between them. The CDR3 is CSVDMGAGQPQHF. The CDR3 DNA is TGCAGCGTTGATATGGGGGCTGGACAGCCCCAGCATTTT.

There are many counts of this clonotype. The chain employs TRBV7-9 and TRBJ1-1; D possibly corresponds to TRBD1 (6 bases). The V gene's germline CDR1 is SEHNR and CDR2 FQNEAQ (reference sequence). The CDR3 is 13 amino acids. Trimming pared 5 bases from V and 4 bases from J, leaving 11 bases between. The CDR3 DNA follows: TGTGCCAGCAGCGCCGGAGGGGGCACTGAAGCTTTCTTT. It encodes CASSAGGGTEAFF.

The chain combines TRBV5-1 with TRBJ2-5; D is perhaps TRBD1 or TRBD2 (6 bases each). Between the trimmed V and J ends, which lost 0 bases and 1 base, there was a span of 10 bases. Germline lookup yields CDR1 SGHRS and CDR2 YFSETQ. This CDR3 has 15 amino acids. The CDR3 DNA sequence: TGCGCCAGCAGCTTGGCGGGGGCCCTCCAAGAGACCCAGTACTTC. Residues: CASSLAGALQETQYF. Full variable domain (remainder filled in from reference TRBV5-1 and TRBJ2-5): KAGVTQTPRYLIKTRGQQVTLSCSPISGHRSVSWYQQTPGQGLQFLFEYFSETQRNKGNFPGRFSGRQFSNSRSEMNVSTLELGDSALYLCASSLAGALQETQYFGPGTRLLVL.

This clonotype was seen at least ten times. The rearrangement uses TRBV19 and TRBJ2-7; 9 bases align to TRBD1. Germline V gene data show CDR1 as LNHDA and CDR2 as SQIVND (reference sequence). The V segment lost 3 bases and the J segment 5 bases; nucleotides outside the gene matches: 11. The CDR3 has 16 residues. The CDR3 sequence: CASSIFPGQGRHEQYF. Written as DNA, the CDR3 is TGTGCCAGTAGTATTTTCCCCGGACAGGGGCGCCACGAGCAGTACTTC.

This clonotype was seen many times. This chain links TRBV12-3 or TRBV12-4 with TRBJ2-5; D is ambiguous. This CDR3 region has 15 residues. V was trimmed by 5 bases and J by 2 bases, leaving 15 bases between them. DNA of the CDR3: TGTGCCAGCAGTCCCAGACAAGTGGCTCAAGAGACCCAGTACTTC. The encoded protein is CASSPRQVAQETQYF.

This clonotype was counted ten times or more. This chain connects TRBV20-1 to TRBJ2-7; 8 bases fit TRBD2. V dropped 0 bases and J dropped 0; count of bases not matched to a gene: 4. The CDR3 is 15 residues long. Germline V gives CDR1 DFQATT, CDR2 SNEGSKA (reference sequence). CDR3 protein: CSARDSGKSSYEQYF. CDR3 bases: TGCAGTGCTAGAGATAGCGGGAAGAGCTCCTACGAGCAGTACTTC.

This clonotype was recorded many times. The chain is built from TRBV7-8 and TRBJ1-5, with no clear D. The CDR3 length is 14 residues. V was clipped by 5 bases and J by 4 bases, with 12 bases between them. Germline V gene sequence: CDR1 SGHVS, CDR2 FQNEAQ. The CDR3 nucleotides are TGTGCCAGCAGCCTAGAACAGCTTAATCAGCCCCAGCATTTT. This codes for CASSLEQLNQPQHF.

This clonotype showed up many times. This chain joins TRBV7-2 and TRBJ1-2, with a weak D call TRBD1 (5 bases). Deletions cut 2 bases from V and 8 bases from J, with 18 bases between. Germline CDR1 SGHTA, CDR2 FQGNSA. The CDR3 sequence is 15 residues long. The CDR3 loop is CASSLPEGRVAGYTF. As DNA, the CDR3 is TGTGCCAGCAGCTTACCCGAAGGCAGGGTGGCCGGCTACACCTTC. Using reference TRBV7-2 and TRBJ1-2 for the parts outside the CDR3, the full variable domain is GAGVSQSPSNKVTEKGKDVELRCDPISGHTALYWYRQSLGQGLEFLIYFQGNSAPDKSGLPSDRFSAERTGGSVSTLTIQRTQQEDSAVYLCASSLPEGRVAGYTFGSGTRLTVV.

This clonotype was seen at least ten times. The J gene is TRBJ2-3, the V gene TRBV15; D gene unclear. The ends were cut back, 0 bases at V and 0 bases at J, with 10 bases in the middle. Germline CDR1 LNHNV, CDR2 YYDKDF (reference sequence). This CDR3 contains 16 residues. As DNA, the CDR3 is TGTGCCACCAGCAGAGAGGCGGCGTATAGCACAGATACGCAGTATTTT. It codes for CATSREAAYSTDTQYF.

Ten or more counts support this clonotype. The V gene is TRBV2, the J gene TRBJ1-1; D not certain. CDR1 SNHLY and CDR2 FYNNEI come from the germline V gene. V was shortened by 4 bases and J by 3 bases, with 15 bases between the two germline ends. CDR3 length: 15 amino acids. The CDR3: CASSGVSAVDTEAFF. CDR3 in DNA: TGTGCCAGCAGTGGCGTGTCTGCGGTCGACACTGAAGCTTTCTTT.

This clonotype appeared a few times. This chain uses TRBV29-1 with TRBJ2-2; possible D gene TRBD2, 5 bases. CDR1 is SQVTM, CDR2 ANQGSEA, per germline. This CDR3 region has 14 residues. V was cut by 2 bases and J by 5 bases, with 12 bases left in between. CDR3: CSVELWSGTGELFF. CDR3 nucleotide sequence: TGCAGCGTTGAATTATGGTCGGGAACCGGGGAGCTGTTTTTT.

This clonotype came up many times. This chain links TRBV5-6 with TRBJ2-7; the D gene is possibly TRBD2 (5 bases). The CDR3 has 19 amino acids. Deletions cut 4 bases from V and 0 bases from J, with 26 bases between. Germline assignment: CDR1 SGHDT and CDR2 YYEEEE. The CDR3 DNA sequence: TGTGCCAGCAGCACACCCCCTTGGCGGGCGAAGTCGAACTCCTACGAGCAGTACTTC. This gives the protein CASSTPPWRAKSNSYEQYF.

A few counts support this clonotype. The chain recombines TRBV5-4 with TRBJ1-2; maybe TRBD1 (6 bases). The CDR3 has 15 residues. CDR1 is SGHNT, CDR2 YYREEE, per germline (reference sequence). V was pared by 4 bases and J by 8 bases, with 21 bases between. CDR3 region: CASSPERGVRGGYTF. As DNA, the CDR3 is TGTGCCAGCAGCCCGGAACGGGGGGTCAGGGGAGGCTACACCTTC.